This note documents a single T cell receptor (beta chain) sequence. The data belong to a study of blood T cell repertoires in COVID-19. The CDR3 is made up of 16 amino acids. CDR1 is SQVTM, CDR2 ANQGSEA, per germline. The junction had 9 bases not matched to a gene; V was cut back by 3 bases and J by 1 base. Assay used: immunoSEQ multiplex PCR; TCRdb lists only in-frame clones, some missing. The data hold under 250,000 clones, with 70% to 90% observed a single time. The V call is TRBV29-1, the J call TRBJ2-5; 9 bases match TRBD1. This receptor was taken from a man aged 50 or older who had recovered from COVID-19. The sequenced sample consisted of peripheral blood. The CDR3 nucleotides are TGCAGCGTTGAGCGACCGGACAGGGGACTCCAAGAGACCCAGTACTTC. Its translation is CSVERPDRGLQETQYF.